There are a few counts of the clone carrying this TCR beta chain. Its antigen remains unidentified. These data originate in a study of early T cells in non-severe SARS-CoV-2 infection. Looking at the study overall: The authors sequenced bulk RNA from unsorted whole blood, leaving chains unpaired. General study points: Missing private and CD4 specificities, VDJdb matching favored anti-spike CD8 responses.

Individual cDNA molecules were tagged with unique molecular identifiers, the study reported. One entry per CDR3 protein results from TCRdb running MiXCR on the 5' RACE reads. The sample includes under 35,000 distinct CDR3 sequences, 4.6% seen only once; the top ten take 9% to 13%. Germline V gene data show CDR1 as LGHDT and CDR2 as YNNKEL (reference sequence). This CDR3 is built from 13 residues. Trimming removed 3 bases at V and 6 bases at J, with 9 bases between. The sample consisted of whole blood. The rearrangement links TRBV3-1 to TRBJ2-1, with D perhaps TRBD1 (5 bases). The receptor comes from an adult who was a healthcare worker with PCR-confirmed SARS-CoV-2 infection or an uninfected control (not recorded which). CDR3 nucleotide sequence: TGTGCCAGCAGCCAGGATAGGGGCAATGAGCAGTTCTTC. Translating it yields CASSQDRGNEQFF.